The 8 T cell receptor beta chains below were found in one sample sequenced in a study of cytomegalovirus exposure and HLA in healthy donors. The PCR had 60 Vbeta and 13 Jbeta primers. Produced via immunoSEQ multiplex PCR; TCRdb's table is partial and in-frame only. The table includes 95,000 to 150,000 clones, about 78% detected once. Sequenced: PBMCs. The receptors were sampled from a woman aged 40 to 55 in good health and CMV-seropositive.

The chain links TRBV6-4 to TRBJ2-1, with 11 bases aligning to TRBD1. V shed 0 bases, J shed 8 bases, and the junction held 6 bases outside the gene matches. This CDR3 comprises 16 residues. Germline CDR1 MRHNA, CDR2 SNTAGT. CDR3: CASSDSDRGPNDEQFF. Written as DNA, the CDR3 is TGTGCCAGCAGTGACTCGGACAGGGGGCCGAACGATGAGCAGTTCTTC.

The chain links TRBV10-3 to TRBJ2-2, with 10 positions matching TRBD1. Germline CDR1 is ENHRY and CDR2 is SYGVKD. J was trimmed by 0 bases and V by 8 bases; bases with no gene match: 6. The CDR3 runs 16 residues. The CDR3 here is CAIATGGGSNTGELFF. As DNA, the CDR3 is TGTGCCATCGCGACAGGGGGCGGTTCGAACACCGGGGAGCTGTTTTTT.

The chain carries TRBV5-4 and TRBJ1-3; 8 bases line up with TRBD1. The CDR3 contains 14 residues. Trimming removed 4 bases from V and 3 bases from J; junction bases left unmatched: 3. From germline, CDR1 is SGHNT and CDR2 YYREEE (reference sequence). The CDR3 sequence is CASSPTGDGNTIYF. The CDR3 bases are TGTGCCAGCAGCCCGACAGGGGATGGAAACACCATATATTTT.

J is TRBJ1-1 and V is TRBV5-1; D possibly corresponds to TRBD1 (6 bases). With 2 bases removed from V and 4 bases from J, the gap between germline ends came to 9 bases. The germline V gene has CDR1 SGHRS and CDR2 YFSETQ. This CDR3 has 13 residues. The CDR3 DNA is TGCGCCAGCAGCTTAACACAGGGCACTGAAGCTTTCTTT. The encoded protein is CASSLTQGTEAFF.

The DNA for the CDR3 is TGTGCCAGCAGCCAATTCAAGGACAGGCAAAATTCACCCCTCCACTTT. It codes for CASSQFKDRQNSPLHF. The V and J genes are TRBV16 and TRBJ1-6; 7 bases are a match to TRBD1. J was trimmed by 7 bases and V by 1 base; bases with no gene match: 7. This CDR3 is 16 amino acids long. The germline V gene has CDR1 KGHSY and CDR2 FQNENV.

CDR3 in amino acids: CASSFGFSYNEQFF. The CDR3, as DNA: TGTGCCAGCAGCTTCGGGTTCTCCTACAATGAGCAGTTCTTC. J is TRBJ2-1 and V is TRBV5-6; D gene uncertain. The germline V gene has CDR1 SGHDT and CDR2 YYEEEE. The CDR3 extends over 14 amino acids. Between the trimmed V and J ends, which lost 2 bases and 0 bases, there was a span of 6 bases.

V and J are TRBV9 and TRBJ1-2; 11 bases fit TRBD1. Trimming removed 8 bases from V and 3 bases from J; junction bases left unmatched: 9. There are 15 residues in the CDR3. The germline CDR1 and CDR2 sequences are SGDLS and YYNGEE. CDR3 residues: CASGGTGGYDYGYTF. CDR3 bases: TGTGCCAGTGGCGGGACAGGGGGGTATGACTATGGCTACACCTTC.

The chain's CDR3 is CASSPGTGNYGYTF. CDR3 bases: TGTGCCAGCAGCCCCGGGACAGGGAACTATGGCTACACCTTC. The genes are TRBV2 and TRBJ1-2, with TRBD1 matching 9 bases. This CDR3 region has 14 residues. Germline CDR1 is SNHLY and CDR2 is FYNNEI. Trimming at V came to 6 bases and at J to 2 bases, leaving 4 bases not matched to a gene.